Listed here are 5 T cell receptor beta chains from one sample, sequenced in a study of CXCR3-negative and CXCR3-positive naive CD8 T cells. General study points: Researchers report that CXCR3-positive naive cells carry more hydrophobic TRB CDR3s than CXCR3-negative naive cells.

No antigen has been assigned to these receptors. Carrying UMI labels, the TRB cDNA libraries were prepared through 5' RACE. TCRdb re-analyzed the 5' RACE reads; it lists each CDR3 protein once, without DNA. The data include 150,000 to 180,000 distinct CDR3 sequences; the top ten clones carry under 0.5%. Sequencing input: naive CXCR3+ CD8+ T cells from blood. Noted subset: CD45RO-CCR7+CD27+CD95- naive CD8+ T cells expressing CXCR3 (TNR3+). The receptors were gathered from a human donor in good health. Some clones in this sample may be carry-over from other donors' samples.

V and J are TRBV9 and TRBJ2-1. This CDR3 comprises 13 residues. The germline gives CDR1 SGDLS, CDR2 YYNGEE. The CDR3 here is CASSVGGRYEQFF.

The V gene is TRBV7-6, the J gene TRBJ1-2; the TCRdb call, TRBD1, lacks DNA for checking. CDR1 is SGHVS, CDR2 FNYEAQ, per germline. The CDR3 has 14 amino acids. This CDR3 reads CASSFQGGGYGYTF. The full variable domain, completed using reference TRBV7-6 and TRBJ1-2, is GAGVSQSPRYKVTKRGQDVALRCDPISGHVSLYWYRQALGQGPEFLTYFNYEAQQDKSGLPNDRFSAERPEGSISTLTIQRTEQRDSAMYRCASSFQGGGYGYTFGSGTRLTVV.

The chain uses TRBV2 and TRBJ1-5. Germline V gene lookup returns CDR1 SNHLY and CDR2 FYNNEI. This CDR3 region has 13 residues. This CDR3 reads CASIGGPNQPQHF.

This chain joins TRBV29-1 and TRBJ1-1; TCRdb selects TRBD1, and the lack of DNA leaves this call unchecked. Germline V gene lookup returns CDR1 SQVTM and CDR2 ANQGSEA. This CDR3 has 12 amino acids. The CDR3 loop is CSVAGGWTEAFF.

The chain recombines TRBV18 with TRBJ1-1; there is no DNA to check the TCRdb D call of TRBD1. Germline loops: CDR1 KGHSH, CDR2 LQKENI. The CDR3 is 13 amino acids. This CDR3 is CASSPPSGVEAFF.